The table lists the clone carrying this T cell receptor beta chain with a count of one. Its antigen is unidentified. CCR7-negative CD45RA+ TemRA cells were pooled with CD45RO+ cells for CD8 memory. Repertoires were generated with immunoSEQ multiplex PCR, while TCRdb's copy carries only in-frame clones and drops some. Among some 700,000 clones listed, 90% were seen once. The data are from a study of shared clonotypes between healthy human individuals. The overall study: The plates for each donor numbered three CD4 naive, three CD4 memory, two CD8 naive and one CD8 memory. Whole-study results and caveats: The study drew on few donors, limiting represented genetic and exposure-history diversity.

CDR1 and CDR2 from the germline V gene are LGHNA and YSLEER. V was clipped by 0 bases and J by 1 base, with 16 bases between them. The CDR3 covers 17 residues. Material: memory CD8+ T cells from PBMCs. Subset defined: CD45RO+ cells pooled with CCR7-negative TemRA cells. The gene calls are TRBV4-3 and TRBJ2-7, with D uncertain. The receptor was isolated from a man aged 18 to 30 in good health. Some clones in this sample may be carry-over from other donors' samples. The CDR3 coding sequence is TGCGCCAGCAGCCAAGATCGAATAGAGGTTGGGTCCTACGAGCAGTACTTC. Translating gives CASSQDRIEVGSYEQYF.